One and the same sample provided the 14 T cell receptor beta chains below, sequenced in a study of blood T cells in healthy people across ages. Alongside a J-beta primer mix, a sample-barcoded 5' primer served in a second PCR lasting roughly 7 to 11 cycles. TCRdb used MiXCR to reprocess the 5' RACE reads, holding one entry per CDR3 protein. Of hundreds of thousands of distinct CDR3 sequences in the sample, under 25% are singletons; the top ten hold roughly 3.7%. The sequenced material came from blood. The receptors here all came from a man between 65 and 85 years old in good health.

This clonotype has more than one count but fewer than ten. The chain couples TRBV29-1 to TRBJ1-5; D remains unclear. The germline CDR1 and CDR2 sequences are SQVTM and ANQGSEA. V lost 5 bases to trimming and J lost 3 bases, with 8 bases between them. The CDR3 has 12 residues. The CDR3 DNA sequence: TGCAGCGTTTCGGGGTTCAATCAGCCCCAGCATTTT. Protein: CSVSGFNQPQHF. Combining the CDR3 with reference TRBV29-1 and TRBJ1-5 gives the whole variable domain SAVISQKPSRDICQRGTSLTIQCQVDSQVTMMFWYRQQPGQSLTLIATANQGSEATYESGFVIDKFPISRPNLTFSTLTVSNMSPEDSSIYLCSVSGFNQPQHFGDGTRLSIL.

This clonotype was counted ten times or more. The V call is TRBV6-1, the J call TRBJ1-1, with TRBD1 as a possible D gene (5 bases). Trimming shortened V by 6 bases and J by 4 bases, and 9 bases separated the two germline ends. The CDR3 loop spans 12 amino acids. From germline, CDR1 is MNHNS and CDR2 SASEGT. CDR3 nucleotides: TGTGCCAGCAGCCGGGGGGGCACTGAAGCTTTCTTT. Its protein product is CASSRGGTEAFF.

The CDR3 spells CASSFTGALRELFF. The DNA of the CDR3 is TGTGCCAGCAGTTTCACAGGGGCTCTCCGGGAGCTGTTTTTT. V gene TRBV28 combines with J gene TRBJ2-2; the match to TRBD1 covers 7 bases. V was clipped by 3 bases and J by 9 bases; unmatched bases: 7. The CDR3 has 14 amino acids. Germline V gene lookup returns CDR1 MDHEN and CDR2 SYDVKM.

This clonotype appeared many times. V gene TRBV10-3 combines with J gene TRBJ2-5; either TRBD1 or TRBD2 may supply D (6 bases each). TRBJ2-1 explains the end of the DNA better; the J call may be wrong. Germline CDR1 and CDR2: ENHRY and SYGVKD. The CDR3 covers 15 residues. CDR3 protein: CAISGSGAETNEQFF. The CDR3 nucleotides read TGTGCCATCAGTGGTTCGGGGGCTGAGACGAATGAGCAGTTCTTC.

This clonotype came up a few times. The chain joins TRBV12-3 or TRBV12-4 to TRBJ1-5; the D gene is possibly TRBD1 (5 bases). There are 15 residues in the CDR3. Trimming pared 3 bases from V and 3 bases from J, leaving 12 bases between. In DNA form, the CDR3 reads TGTGCCAGCAGTTTTCGGGACGGTAACAATCAGCCCCAGCATTTT. This codes for CASSFRDGNNQPQHF.

The chain recombines TRBV20-1 with TRBJ2-3, with D possibly being TRBD2 (5 bases). Per the germline V gene, CDR1 is DFQATT and CDR2 is SNEGSKA (reference sequence). V lost 6 bases, J lost 2 bases, and 12 bases lay in between. CDR3 length: 13 residues. This chain's CDR3 is CSASSRDTDTQYF. CDR3 DNA sequence: TGCAGTGCCTCCTCCCGGGACACAGATACGCAGTATTTT.

V gene TRBV20-1 combines with J gene TRBJ2-3; 7 bases match TRBD2. Unmatched junction bases numbered 4, after V lost 3 bases and J lost 4 bases. Germline CDR1 is DFQATT and CDR2 is SNEGSKA (reference sequence). This CDR3 is built from 13 residues. CDR3 in amino acids: CSASPTSADTQYF. CDR3 bases: TGCAGTGCTAGTCCCACTAGCGCAGATACGCAGTATTTT.

This clonotype came up a few times. The chain links TRBV9 to TRBJ2-2, with a weak D call TRBD1 (6 bases). The CDR3 totals 16 residues. Trimming left V 0 bases short and J 7 bases short, with 16 bases between. In germline, CDR1 is SGDLS, CDR2 YYNGEE. The CDR3, as DNA: TGTGCCAGCAGCGTAGCCCCGAGGGGGTTCGGCGGGGAGCTGTTTTTT. Translating gives CASSVAPRGFGGELFF. The whole variable domain, filled in from reference TRBV9 and TRBJ2-2, reads DSGVTQTPKHLITATGQRVTLRCSPRSGDLSVYWYQQSLDQGLQFLIQYYNGEERAKGNILERFSAQQFPDLHSELNLSSLELGDSALYFCASSVAPRGFGGELFFGEGSRLTVL.

This clonotype has more than one count but fewer than ten. The genes are TRBV6-2 or TRBV6-3 and TRBJ1-6; no definite D call. V gave up 0 bases and J gave up 12 bases, with 9 bases separating them. The CDR3 has 13 amino acids. Per germline, CDR1 MNHEY and CDR2 SVGEGT. The CDR3 here is CASSYSTREPLHF. The CDR3 DNA sequence: TGTGCCAGCAGTTACTCGACTCGGGAACCCCTCCACTTT.

There are a few counts of this clonotype. The V and J genes are TRBV20-1 and TRBJ1-1; D is unclear. The CDR3 extends over 11 amino acids. Trimming took off 5 bases at V and 11 bases at J, with 15 bases between the two ends. The germline V gene encodes CDR1 DFQATT and CDR2 SNEGSKA (reference sequence). The CDR3 DNA reads TGCAGTGCTCCCGATTCGTTTACGGCTTTCTTT. Residues: CSAPDSFTAFF.

This clonotype was counted only a few times. This chain connects TRBV7-2 to TRBJ2-5, with D hard to call. Trimming removed 2 bases at V and 4 bases at J, with 5 bases between. The CDR3 runs to 12 residues. Looked up from germline, CDR1 is SGHTA and CDR2 is FQGNSA. The CDR3 sequence is CASSLIPETQYF. The CDR3 nucleotides are TGTGCCAGCAGCTTAATCCCAGAGACCCAGTACTTC.

In this sample, this clonotype turned up a few times. V usage is TRBV11-3 and J usage is TRBJ2-1; D possibly corresponds to TRBD1 (5 bases). Per the germline V gene, CDR1 is SGHNT and CDR2 is YENEEA. This CDR3 contains 12 residues. With 1 base removed from V and 13 bases from J, the gap between germline ends came to 11 bases. DNA for the CDR3: TGTGCCAGCAGCTTAGGTGAGACAGCCCAGTTCTTC. As protein: CASSLGETAQFF.

This clonotype has only a few counts. The missing conserved phenylalanine or tryptophan at the end of this CDR3 makes a read error likely. The chain is built from TRBV5-1 and TRBJ2-3, with D perhaps TRBD2 (5 bases). This CDR3 has 14 residues. Between the trimmed V and J ends, which lost 7 bases and 0 bases, there was a span of 12 bases. CDR1 SGHRS and CDR2 YFSETQ come from the germline V gene. The CDR3, as DNA: TGCGCCAGCGATGCGGGCGCTAGCACAGATACGCAGTATCTT. Residues: CASDAGASTDTQYL.

The rearrangement links TRBV28 to TRBJ2-1; no clear D. Trimming took 3 bases from V and 5 from J, leaving 5 bases between them. There are 12 residues in the CDR3. The germline gives CDR1 MDHEN, CDR2 SYDVKM. CDR3 sequence reads: CASSFSNNEQFF. Here the CDR3 DNA reads TGTGCCAGCAGTTTTTCCAACAATGAGCAGTTCTTC.